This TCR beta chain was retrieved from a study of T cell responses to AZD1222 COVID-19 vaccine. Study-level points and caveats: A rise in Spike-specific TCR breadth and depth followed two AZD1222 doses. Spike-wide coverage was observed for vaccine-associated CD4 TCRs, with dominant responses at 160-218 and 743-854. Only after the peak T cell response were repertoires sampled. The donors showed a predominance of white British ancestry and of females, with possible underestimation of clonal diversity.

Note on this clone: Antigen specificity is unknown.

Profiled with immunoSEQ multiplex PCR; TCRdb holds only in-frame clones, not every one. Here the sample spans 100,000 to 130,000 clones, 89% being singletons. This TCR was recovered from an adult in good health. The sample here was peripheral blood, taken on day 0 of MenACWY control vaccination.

The DNA for the CDR3 is TGTGCCAGCACCCTGGACAGAGCTAACTATGGCTACACCTTC. This translates into CASTLDRANYGYTF. The V and J genes are TRBV9 and TRBJ1-2, with D perhaps TRBD1 (6 bases). Germline-derived CDR1 and CDR2 are SGDLS and YYNGEE. V was clipped by 6 bases and J by 0 bases, with 12 bases between them. This CDR3 is 14 amino acids long.